Listed below are T cell receptor beta chains from one sample, sequenced in a study of blood T cell repertoires in COVID-19. Profiled with immunoSEQ multiplex PCR; TCRdb holds only in-frame clones, not every one. Found here are some 140,000 clones, 70% to 90% of them singletons; the top ten hold around 0.63%. What was sequenced was peripheral blood. The origin of the receptors is a man in his 60s with COVID-19, enrolled during active disease. The CDR3 runs from the conserved cysteine through the conserved F or W.

j_call | v_call | cdr3_aa
TRBJ2-2 | TRBV28 | CASRGGGNTGELFF
TRBJ2-5 | TRBV24-1 | CATSDLSWDRVEETQYF
TRBJ2-7 | TRBV29-1 | CSVTRSSYEQYF
TRBJ1-2 | TRBV10-3 | CAISESTEYGYTF
TRBJ1-6 | TRBV5-1 | CASSLGAGARGSPLHF
TRBJ1-2 | TRBV28 | CAITGTGAANYGYTF
TRBJ1-1 | TRBV14 | CASSPRETNTEAFF
TRBJ1-5 | TRBV2 | CASTGGGYQPQHF
TRBJ1-3 | TRBV3-1/TRBV3-2 | CASSQLGTGFGNTIYF
TRBJ1-1 | TRBV11-2 | CASSPPGNTEAFF
TRBJ2-1 | TRBV3-1/TRBV3-2 | CASSQRYNEQFF
TRBJ2-2 | TRBV3-1/TRBV3-2 | CASSQDSGREEGTGELFF
TRBJ1-1 | TRBV6-5 | CASRTVNTEAFF
TRBJ2-7 | TRBV4-1 | CASSLRLFSDEQYF
TRBJ2-7 | TRBV6-5 | CASRDGQGQGYEQYF
TRBJ2-5 | TRBV4-2 | CASSQEASGGYQETQYF
TRBJ2-3 | TRBV7-8 | CASSLREGEATDTQYF
TRBJ1-1 | TRBV19 | CASSPTVNTEAFF
TRBJ2-1 | TRBV2 | CASTILFKGNYNEQFF
TRBJ1-1 | TRBV9 | CASSVGQGANTEAFF
TRBJ2-1 | TRBV12-5 | CASGTGATYNEQFF
TRBJ1-2 | TRBV29-1 | CAGGQGTNYGYTF
TRBJ1-2 | TRBV6-5 | CASSYHGYVRGYTF
TRBJ2-1 | TRBV27 | CASSLSITGLDGYNEQFF
TRBJ1-4 | TRBV6-5 | CASRRGQGAEKLFF
TRBJ2-3 | TRBV6-2/TRBV6-3 | CASSGAGGGTDTQYF
TRBJ2-7 | TRBV6-5 | CASGQGSAYEQYF
TRBJ2-1 | TRBV21-1 | CASNSYEQFF
TRBJ2-1 | TRBV28 | CASRPGTGTYNEQFF
TRBJ2-7 | TRBV28 | CASFSGTVAYEQYF
TRBJ1-2 | TRBV27 | CASSSARNYGYTF
TRBJ1-5 | TRBV11-2 | CASSLDFRGDQPQHF
TRBJ1-5 | TRBV6-2/TRBV6-3 | CASSGQGWNQPQHF
TRBJ2-3 | TRBV10-3 | CAISETSGGIVQYF
TRBJ1-1 | TRBV6-2/TRBV6-3 | CASSPPTGLTEAFF
TRBJ1-1 | TRBV7-8 | CASSRTRGALESTEAFF
TRBJ1-1 | TRBV5-6 | CASSLQQGNTEAFF
TRBJ1-5 | TRBV28 | CASSSPRSNQPQHF
TRBJ2-5 | TRBV4-2 | CASSQELIQETQYF
TRBJ2-3 | TRBV7-8 | CASSPGTSGGLTDTQYF